The rows below give T cell receptor beta chains drawn from one sample of a study of T cell responses to AZD1222 COVID-19 vaccine. Only in-frame clones appear in the TCRdb table, and some are missing; sequencing was by immunoSEQ multiplex PCR. The sample holds about 200,000 clones, around 94% seen once. Source: peripheral blood, taken on day 0 of AZD1222 vaccination. Every receptor here comes from an adult in good health. Each CDR3 is given with its conserved first and last residue. D genes are given only for firm matches. A row's size may be missing; if present it is once, few, many or a size class.

clone size: -
J gene: TRBJ1-4
V gene: TRBV4-1
D gene: -
CDR3 DNA: TGCGCCAGCAGCCAAGAGGACAGAACTAATGAAAAACTGTTTTTT
CDR3 protein: CASSQEDRTNEKLFF

clone size: -
J gene: TRBJ1-2
V gene: TRBV6-5
D gene: -
CDR3 DNA: TGTGCCAGCAATCCTACAGAAAACTATGGCTACACCTTC
CDR3 protein: CASNPTENYGYTF

clone size: -
J gene: TRBJ2-1
V gene: TRBV27
D gene: -
CDR3 DNA: TGTGCCAGCAGGCTGAACTCCTACAATGAGCAGTTCTTC
CDR3 protein: CASRLNSYNEQFF

clone size: -
J gene: TRBJ2-6
V gene: TRBV7-2
D gene: -
CDR3 DNA: TGTGCCAGCAGCTCCCGTCGACAATCTGGGGCCAACGTCCTGACTTTC
CDR3 protein: CASSSRRQSGANVLTF

clone size: -
J gene: TRBJ1-2
V gene: TRBV18
D gene: TRBD1
CDR3 DNA: TGTGCCAGCTCTCCCGGGACAGAAAACCGATATGGCTACACCTTC
CDR3 protein: CASSPGTENRYGYTF

clone size: -
J gene: TRBJ1-2
V gene: TRBV18
D gene: -
CDR3 DNA: TGTGCCAGCTCACTCCCGAACGAATATGGCTACACCTTC
CDR3 protein: CASSLPNEYGYTF

clone size: -
J gene: TRBJ1-5
V gene: TRBV27
D gene: -
CDR3 DNA: TGTGCCAGCAGTTTGTCCGGTTATAGCAATCAGCCCCAGCATTTT
CDR3 protein: CASSLSGYSNQPQHF

clone size: -
J gene: TRBJ1-2
V gene: TRBV10-2
D gene: TRBD1
CDR3 DNA: TGCGCCAGCCATCAGGGGGCAGTAAGCTATGGCTACACCTTC
CDR3 protein: CASHQGAVSYGYTF

clone size: -
J gene: TRBJ1-5
V gene: TRBV25-1
D gene: -
CDR3 DNA: TGTGCCAGCAGTGGGGGAGCGGGTCAGCCCCAGCATTTT
CDR3 protein: CASSGGAGQPQHF

clone size: -
J gene: TRBJ1-5
V gene: TRBV6-5
D gene: -
CDR3 DNA: TGTGCCAGCAGTTACTCGGTCCGGAGCAATCAGCCCCAGCATTTT
CDR3 protein: CASSYSVRSNQPQHF

clone size: -
J gene: TRBJ2-3
V gene: TRBV29-1
D gene: -
CDR3 DNA: TGCAGCGTTGAACTTTTTGACAGGCTGAGCACAGATACGCAGTATTTT
CDR3 protein: CSVELFDRLSTDTQYF

clone size: -
J gene: TRBJ1-3
V gene: TRBV7-7
D gene: -
CDR3 DNA: TGTGCCAGCAGCTTATCCCCAGGCTCTGGAAACACCATATATTTT
CDR3 protein: CASSLSPGSGNTIYF

clone size: -
J gene: TRBJ2-3
V gene: TRBV10-1
D gene: -
CDR3 DNA: TGCGCCAGCAGTTCGCAGTACACAGATACGCAGTATTTT
CDR3 protein: CASSSQYTDTQYF

clone size: -
J gene: TRBJ2-3
V gene: TRBV4-1
D gene: -
CDR3 DNA: TGCGCCAGCAGCATCGGGGTCGGCACAGATACGCAGTATTTT
CDR3 protein: CASSIGVGTDTQYF

clone size: -
J gene: TRBJ1-2
V gene: TRBV7-9
D gene: -
CDR3 DNA: TGTGCCAGCAGTCGAGGGGAGACTTACTATGGCTACACCTTC
CDR3 protein: CASSRGETYYGYTF

clone size: -
J gene: TRBJ1-6
V gene: TRBV6-6
D gene: TRBD1
CDR3 DNA: TGTGCCAGCAGTTCCCTCCAGGGACAGGGGTCCTCACCCCTCCACTTT
CDR3 protein: CASSSLQGQGSSPLHF

clone size: -
J gene: TRBJ2-7
V gene: TRBV27
D gene: -
CDR3 DNA: TGTGCCAGCAGTTGGTCCCCGACCGACAACTACGAGCAGTACTTC
CDR3 protein: CASSWSPTDNYEQYF

clone size: -
J gene: TRBJ2-5
V gene: TRBV5-5
D gene: -
CDR3 DNA: TGTGCCAGCAGCGGGGGTCGGGGAGACGGGGAAGAGACCCAGTACTTC
CDR3 protein: CASSGGRGDGEETQYF

clone size: -
J gene: TRBJ2-1
V gene: TRBV6-6
D gene: TRBD1
CDR3 DNA: TGTGCCAGCAGTTCCCGGGACAGCTACAATGAGCAGTTCTTC
CDR3 protein: CASSSRDSYNEQFF

clone size: once
J gene: TRBJ1-6
V gene: TRBV6-5
D gene: -
CDR3 DNA: TGTGCCAGCGTCGAACTGGGGAATTCACCCCTCCACTTT
CDR3 protein: CASVELGNSPLHF

clone size: -
J gene: TRBJ2-5
V gene: TRBV29-1
D gene: TRBD2
CDR3 DNA: TGCAGCGCCGCGGGGCTAGCGGGTAGACTACAAGAGACCCAGTACTTC
CDR3 protein: CSAAGLAGRLQETQYF

clone size: -
J gene: TRBJ1-6
V gene: TRBV9
D gene: TRBD1
CDR3 DNA: TGTGCCAGCAGCGCCACAGGGGCGAAATCACCCCTCCACTTT
CDR3 protein: CASSATGAKSPLHF

clone size: -
J gene: TRBJ2-5
V gene: TRBV3-1/TRBV3-2
D gene: -
CDR3 DNA: TGTGCCAGCAGCCAGGAAGGGTGGCGTAAAGAGACCCAGTACTTC
CDR3 protein: CASSQEGWRKETQYF

clone size: -
J gene: TRBJ2-7
V gene: TRBV2
D gene: TRBD2
CDR3 DNA: TGTGCCAGCAGTTCGGGACTAGCGTCCTACGAGCAGTACTTC
CDR3 protein: CASSSGLASYEQYF

clone size: few
J gene: TRBJ1-5
V gene: TRBV28
D gene: -
CDR3 DNA: TGTGCCACCGGACAGAGGGGTCCACAGCCCCAGCATTTT
CDR3 protein: CATGQRGPQPQHF

clone size: -
J gene: TRBJ1-4
V gene: TRBV4-1
D gene: -
CDR3 DNA: TGCGCCAGCAGCCAGTCTGGACCCAACCCCGCAGAAAAACTGTTTTTT
CDR3 protein: CASSQSGPNPAEKLFF

clone size: -
J gene: TRBJ2-5
V gene: TRBV23-1
D gene: -
CDR3 DNA: TGCGCCAGCAGTCAATCAGGGGGGCCAGAGACCCAGTACTTC
CDR3 protein: CASSQSGGPETQYF

clone size: -
J gene: TRBJ2-1
V gene: TRBV7-8
D gene: TRBD2
CDR3 DNA: TGTGCCAGCAGCCGGACCGGGACTAGCTTCTCCTACAATGAGCAGTTCTTC
CDR3 protein: CASSRTGTSFSYNEQFF

clone size: -
J gene: TRBJ1-1
V gene: TRBV27
D gene: -
CDR3 DNA: TGTGCCAGCAGTTTCGGGGAGAACACTGAAGCTTTCTTT
CDR3 protein: CASSFGENTEAFF

clone size: -
J gene: TRBJ2-2
V gene: TRBV5-5
D gene: -
CDR3 DNA: TGTGCCAGCAGCCATGGTTGGGACAAGAACACCGGGGAGCTGTTTTTT
CDR3 protein: CASSHGWDKNTGELFF

clone size: -
J gene: TRBJ2-7
V gene: TRBV12-3/TRBV12-4
D gene: -
CDR3 DNA: TGTGCCAGCACCTTGGGCGGGGAGCAGTACTTC
CDR3 protein: CASTLGGEQYF

clone size: -
J gene: TRBJ1-5
V gene: TRBV24-1
D gene: -
CDR3 DNA: TGTGCCACCAGTGACAGGGATTTTAATCAGCCCCAGCATTTT
CDR3 protein: CATSDRDFNQPQHF

clone size: once
J gene: TRBJ1-6
V gene: TRBV5-4
D gene: -
CDR3 DNA: TGTGCCAGCAGCTTTTTTGGTCTTAATTCACCCCTCCACTTT
CDR3 protein: CASSFFGLNSPLHF

clone size: few
J gene: TRBJ1-5
V gene: TRBV6-1
D gene: TRBD1
CDR3 DNA: TGTGCCAGCAGTGGGAACAGGGGGCAGGGGAATAGCAATCAGCCCCAGCATTTT
CDR3 protein: CASSGNRGQGNSNQPQHF

clone size: -
J gene: TRBJ2-1
V gene: TRBV29-1
D gene: -
CDR3 DNA: TGCAGCGTTGAACATAGTGAGCAGTTCTTC
CDR3 protein: CSVEHSEQFF

clone size: -
J gene: TRBJ1-6
V gene: TRBV28
D gene: -
CDR3 DNA: TGTGCCAGCAGTCCCTCGGGGGGCGCGTACAATTCACCCCTCCACTTT
CDR3 protein: CASSPSGGAYNSPLHF

clone size: -
J gene: TRBJ1-1
V gene: TRBV11-2
D gene: -
CDR3 DNA: TGTGCCAGCAGCTCACCCAGGACCCCTGAAGCTTTCTTT
CDR3 protein: CASSSPRTPEAFF